This passage covers 12 T cell receptor beta chains from one sample sequenced in a study of blood T cell repertoires in COVID-19. The repertoire was sequenced with immunoSEQ multiplex PCR; TCRdb's copy has only in-frame clones and lacks some. The data contain 70,000 or so clones, 86% of them singletons. Input material: peripheral blood. These receptors came from a man between 65 and 85 years old with active or convalescent COVID-19.

The chain uses TRBV15 and TRBJ1-1, with D unclear. Germline V gene lookup returns CDR1 LNHNV and CDR2 YYDKDF (reference sequence). The CDR3 extends over 13 amino acids. Trimming stripped 0 bases from V and 8 bases from J, with 10 bases between. CDR3 in DNA: TGTGCCACCAGCAGAGATTATGTGGCCGAAGCTTTCTTT. Encoded protein: CATSRDYVAEAFF.

This chain uses TRBV5-8 with TRBJ2-1; TRBD2 might be the D (5 bases). Trimming cost V 4 bases and J 2 bases, with 19 bases left between them. The CDR3 is 17 residues long. Germline V gives CDR1 SGHTS, CDR2 YDEGEE. This chain's CDR3 is CASSNKLDSLTYNEQFF. DNA for the CDR3: TGTGCCAGCAGCAATAAACTAGACTCACTCACCTACAATGAGCAGTTCTTC. Looking up the rest from reference TRBV5-8 and TRBJ2-1 gives the full variable domain: EAGVTQSPTHLIKTRGQQATLRCSPISGHTSVYWYQQALGLGLQFLLWYDEGEERNRGNFPPRFSGRQFPNYSSELNVNALELEDSALYLCASSNKLDSLTYNEQFFGPGTRLTVL.

J is TRBJ1-1 and V is TRBV3-1 (or the pseudogene TRBV3-2); the D is unclear. Germline CDR1 reads LGHDT; CDR2 reads YNNKEL (reference sequence). Between the trimmed V and J ends, which lost 1 base and 11 bases, there was a span of 11 bases. This CDR3 is built from 12 residues. The CDR3 region is CASSQAGNWAFF. The CDR3 DNA sequence: TGTGCCAGCAGCCAAGCAGGAAATTGGGCTTTCTTT.

The chain links TRBV7-8 to TRBJ1-5, with D possibly matching TRBD1 (6 bases). This CDR3 has 15 residues. The germline gives CDR1 SGHVS, CDR2 FQNEAQ. V was trimmed by 5 bases and J by 7 bases, leaving 18 bases between them. This chain's CDR3 is CASSPKGRGGQPQHF. CDR3 DNA: TGTGCCAGCAGCCCGAAGGGCAGGGGCGGGCAGCCCCAGCATTTT.

The rearrangement uses TRBV19 and TRBJ1-2; 7 bases are a match to TRBD1. Losses at the gene ends were 0 bases for V and 3 bases for J; bases not matched to a gene: 4. The CDR3 sequence is 15 residues long. The germline gives CDR1 LNHDA, CDR2 SQIVND (reference sequence). CDR3: CASSIDGQVHYGYTF. CDR3 nucleotide sequence: TGTGCCAGTAGTATAGACGGACAGGTCCACTATGGCTACACCTTC.

This chain links TRBV5-1 with TRBJ2-1; possibly TRBD2 for D (6 bases). Trimming left V 2 bases short and J 0 bases short, with 9 bases between. The CDR3 spans 15 residues. Germline lookup yields CDR1 SGHRS and CDR2 YFSETQ. In DNA, the CDR3 is TGCGCCAGCAGCTTCGACGGGAGCTCCTACAATGAGCAGTTCTTC. Protein product: CASSFDGSSYNEQFF.

The gene calls are TRBV28 and TRBJ1-5, with D maybe TRBD1 (6 bases). This CDR3 has 15 amino acids. V was clipped by 2 bases and J by 7 bases, with 15 bases between them. CDR1 is MDHEN, CDR2 SYDVKM, per germline. The CDR3 reads CASSLIQGFKQPQHF. Here the CDR3 DNA reads TGTGCCAGCAGTTTAATACAGGGTTTCAAGCAGCCCCAGCATTTT.

The V gene is TRBV5-1, the J gene TRBJ2-1, with 11 bases fitting TRBD2. This CDR3 is built from 16 residues. With V trimmed by 4 bases and J by 7 bases, 10 bases remained unmatched. Germline-derived CDR1 and CDR2 are SGHRS and YFSETQ. CDR3 in amino acids: CASSPVAGGRFNEQFF. Here the CDR3 DNA reads TGCGCCAGCAGCCCAGTAGCGGGAGGGCGATTTAATGAGCAGTTCTTC.

This chain links TRBV10-3 with TRBJ2-3; 11 positions match TRBD2. J was trimmed by 0 bases and V by 4 bases; bases with no gene match: 9. The CDR3 has 18 amino acids. CDR1 is ENHRY and CDR2 is SYGVKD in the germline V gene. CDR3 DNA sequence: TGTGCCATCAGTGGGCTAGCGGGAGGCACATTAAGCACAGATACGCAGTATTTT. Translated: CAISGLAGGTLSTDTQYF.

The rearrangement links TRBV7-9 to TRBJ1-6, with 10 bases matching TRBD1. Germline V gene data show CDR1 as SEHNR and CDR2 as FQNEAQ (reference sequence). Trimming took 3 bases from V and 8 from J; bases not matched to a gene: 1. The CDR3 sequence is 14 residues long. The CDR3: CASSFGTGDSPLHF. CDR3 sequence (DNA): TGTGCCAGCAGCTTCGGGACAGGGGATTCACCCCTCCACTTT.

This chain joins TRBV4-2 and TRBJ2-7; 9 nucleotides line up with TRBD2. J gave up 0 bases and V 2 bases, and 5 bases lay outside the gene matches. Per the germline V gene, CDR1 is LGHNA and CDR2 is YNFKEQ. This CDR3 spans 16 amino acids. For the CDR3, the DNA is TGTGCCAGCAGCCAAAATAGCGGGAGCTCCTCCTACGAGCAGTACTTC. This gives the protein CASSQNSGSSSYEQYF.

This chain joins TRBV27 and TRBJ2-1, with 12 bases that match TRBD2. Looked up from germline, CDR1 is MNHEY and CDR2 is SMNVEV (reference sequence). Germline trimming cut 3 bases from V and 6 bases from J; bases unmatched to any gene: 6. The CDR3 is 16 amino acids. The CDR3 protein is CASSFLLAGGTNEQFF. CDR3 DNA sequence: TGTGCCAGCAGTTTTCTTCTAGCGGGAGGGACCAATGAGCAGTTCTTC.